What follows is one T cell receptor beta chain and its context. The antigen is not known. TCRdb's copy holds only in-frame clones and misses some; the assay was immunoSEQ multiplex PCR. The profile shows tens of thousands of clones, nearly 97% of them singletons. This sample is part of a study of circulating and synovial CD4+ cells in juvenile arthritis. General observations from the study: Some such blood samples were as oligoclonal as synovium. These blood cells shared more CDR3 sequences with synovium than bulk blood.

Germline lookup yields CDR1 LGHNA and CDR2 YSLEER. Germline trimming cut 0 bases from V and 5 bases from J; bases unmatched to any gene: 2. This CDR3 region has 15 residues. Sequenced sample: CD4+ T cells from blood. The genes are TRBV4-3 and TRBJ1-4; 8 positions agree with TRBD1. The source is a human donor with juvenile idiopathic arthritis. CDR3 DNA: TGCGCCAGCAGCCAAGACAGGGGGCAGAATGAAAAACTGTTTTTT. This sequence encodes CASSQDRGQNEKLFF.